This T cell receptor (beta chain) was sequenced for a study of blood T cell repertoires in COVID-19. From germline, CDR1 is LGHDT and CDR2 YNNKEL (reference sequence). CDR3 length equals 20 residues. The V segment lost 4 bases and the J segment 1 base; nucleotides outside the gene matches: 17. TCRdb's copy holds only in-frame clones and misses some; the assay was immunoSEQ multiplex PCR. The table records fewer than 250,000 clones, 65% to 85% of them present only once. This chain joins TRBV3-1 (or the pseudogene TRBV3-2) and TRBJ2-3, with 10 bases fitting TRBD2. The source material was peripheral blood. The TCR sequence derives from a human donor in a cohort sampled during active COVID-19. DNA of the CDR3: TGTGCCAGCAGCCTCCGACTTAGAAGCGGGAGGGCCGGGGGCACAGATACGCAGTATTTT. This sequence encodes CASSLRLRSGRAGGTDTQYF.